The following is a T cell receptor (beta chain) sequence with its context. The entry originates in a study of T cells in Graves' hyperthyroidism and ophthalmopathy. From RNA transcripts, TCR beta CDR3 regions were amplified. In the first-round RT-PCR of the TCR CDR3, the HTBI primer set was used. TCRdb re-analysed the multiplex PCR reads in MiXCR, keeping a single row per CDR3 protein. The sample lists about 420,000 distinct CDR3 sequences, approximately 14% seen once, with roughly an eighth in the top ten. The authors took PBMCs from roughly 9.3 ml fresh peripheral blood. V was shortened by 5 bases and J by 4 bases, with 18 bases between the two germline ends. Germline V gene lookup returns CDR1 SNHLY and CDR2 FYNNEI. The CDR3 is made up of 16 amino acids.

The rearrangement uses TRBV2 and TRBJ1-5; tentative D call: TRBD1 (6 bases). Sequences were obtained from blood. This receptor was identified in a woman under 30 with Graves' hyperthyroidism. The CDR3 protein is CASSYSTDSRNQPQHF. CDR3 sequence (DNA): TGTGCCAGCAGTTACTCGACGGACAGTAGAAATCAGCCCCAGCATTTT.